This T cell receptor beta chain was recovered during a study of CD8 T cells in Susac syndrome. Random hexamers were used to reverse transcribe 0.5 to 1 ug of RNA. The method of amplification for TCR beta CDR3 was immunoSEQ multiplex PCR, covering 54 Vbeta and 13 Jbeta. MiXCR, run by TCRdb on the immunoSEQ multiplex PCR reads, gives a single entry per CDR3 protein. The sample consists of approximately 150,000 distinct CDR3 sequences, roughly 92% of them appearing once. The CDR3 sequence is 14 residues long. The V and J ends lost 3 bases and 6 bases respectively, with 15 bases between them. Per the germline V gene, CDR1 is LNHNV and CDR2 is YYDKDF (reference sequence). Sequencing targeted TCR beta in T cells from blood (CD8+ and CD4+). The multiple sclerosis controls comprised treatment-naive patients whose relapsing-remitting disease was stable or active. TEMRA cells were FACS-enriched, unlike CD8+ and CD4+ T cells, which were negatively isolated.

Sequencing was done on a sample of CD4+ T cells from PBMCs. This receptor was obtained from a human donor with multiple sclerosis. This rearrangement joins TRBV15 to TRBJ2-7; possibly TRBD1 or TRBD2 for D (5 bases each). This CDR3 reads CATSSGTPPLEQYF. CDR3 bases: TGTGCCACCAGCAGCGGGACGCCACCCCTCGAGCAGTACTTC.